This T cell receptor (beta chain) derives from a study of blood T cell repertoires in COVID-19. Across the study: Samples representing acute and convalescent COVID-19 were sourced from the United States, Italy and Spain. Sources were T cells, B-cell-depleted T cells, or PBMCs; the material itself was cDNA or gDNA.

Original methodology: Cell counts per sample came from amplifying reference gene primers. Clones were sequenced by immunoSEQ multiplex PCR, and TCRdb holds only the in-frame ones, with some missing. That table gives V, J and clone size, and the DNA gave D and trimming. The table includes approximately 200,000 clones, roughly nine tenths detected once. The CDR3 length is 14 residues. V gave up 3 bases and J gave up 1 base, with 11 bases separating them. In germline, CDR1 is DFQATT, CDR2 SNEGSKA (reference sequence). This receptor was identified in a woman aged 25 to 39 with active or convalescent COVID-19. This rearrangement joins TRBV20-1 to TRBJ2-3; tentative D call: TRBD2 (5 bases). What was sequenced was peripheral blood. The CDR3 loop is CSASAEGGTDTQYF. Here the CDR3 DNA reads TGCAGTGCTAGTGCAGAGGGAGGCACAGATACGCAGTATTTT.